This T cell receptor beta chain was sequenced in a study of cytomegalovirus exposure and HLA in healthy donors. As for the study in general: Across around 400 genotyped donors, over 70% landed in the Caucasian-associated ancestry cluster. Study-level points and caveats: In a later analysis, the majority of CMV-associated beta chains seemingly showed HLA restriction. The study labeled more than 150 TCR beta chains cytomegalovirus-associated.

PCR employed 60 Vbeta and 13 Jbeta primers. Libraries were prepared by immunoSEQ multiplex PCR; TCRdb keeps only in-frame clonotypes and omits some of them. The table records about 120,000 clones, roughly four fifths of them present only once. Of note for this clone: Its antigen is not known.

Healthy bone marrow donors formed the donor group. The CDR3 is 16 amino acids. Germline V gene data show CDR1 as SGHNT and CDR2 as YYREEE (reference sequence). Trimming at V came to 1 base and at J to 5 bases, leaving 10 bases not matched to a gene. Specimen: PBMCs. The sequence derives from a middle-aged man in good health and CMV-seronegative. This sequence joins TRBV5-4 and TRBJ1-2; 8 nucleotides agree with TRBD1. CDR3 loop: CASSLPTQGTGYGYTF. DNA of the CDR3: TGTGCCAGCAGCTTGCCCACCCAGGGGACAGGTTATGGCTACACCTTC.